The source of this T cell receptor (beta chain) is a study of CD4 T cells in relation to SARS-CoV-2 and coronaviruses. Method: immunoSEQ multiplex PCR; TCRdb's copy keeps in-frame clones and lacks some. In the table there are 16,000 or so clones, roughly 80% of which are singletons. The CDR3 runs to 12 residues. Germline V gene lookup returns CDR1 LNHDA and CDR2 SQIVND (reference sequence). Trimming pared 3 bases from V and 5 bases from J, leaving 6 bases between. Points on this clone: Its antigen is undetermined.

Before the COVID-19 pandemic, during about 2011-2019, CD4+ T cells were taken from unexposed donors. The cells were cultured for 10 days before CD4+ T cells were isolated. The clonotype was recovered from a human donor in good health. The V gene is TRBV19, the J gene TRBJ2-3; no clear D gene. Sequencing was carried out using CD4+ T cells from PBMCs, cultured in vitro. The CDR3 region has the DNA TGTGCCAGTAGTATCGCAGAAGATACGCAGTATTTT. This gives the protein CASSIAEDTQYF. Complete variable domain (other parts from reference TRBV19 and TRBJ2-3): DGGITQSPKYLFRKEGQNVTLSCEQNLNHDAMYWYRQDPGQGLRLIYYSQIVNDFQKGDIAEGYSVSREKKESFPLTVTSAQKNPTAFYLCASSIAEDTQYFGPGTRLTVL.